In this sample, the clone carrying this T cell receptor beta chain turned up a few times. The data are from a study of patients and donors after allogeneic stem cell transplantation. Each CDR3 protein is one row after TCRdb ran MiXCR on the RT-PCR reads. This table holds under 200,000 distinct CDR3 sequences, around 28% found once. With 3 bases clipped from V and 7 bases from J, the junction kept 4 bases outside the gene matches. The CDR3 has 13 residues. The source of this sequence is a human donor who was either an allogeneic HSCT recipient or a stem cell or donor lymphocyte infusion donor (not recorded which). It is not recorded whose cells these are; they may come from a transplant donor. This chain connects TRBV12-3 or TRBV12-4 to TRBJ2-7, with TRBD2 identical over 9 bases. The specimen was blood, either unsorted or a sorted T cell fraction (not recorded which). This chain's CDR3 is CASSLLAGLEQYF. As DNA, the CDR3 is TGTGCCAGCAGTTTGCTAGCGGGACTAGAGCAGTACTTC.